Below are 5 T cell receptor beta chains sequenced from a single sample in a study of T-cell memory formation after mild COVID-19 (dated by TCRdb to the early 2020s). The library was obtained by 5' RACE. The sample was run on an Illumina NovaSeq 6000. Using fastp trimming at Q25 and MiXCR clonotype assembly, TCRdb reanalyzed the public sequencing data and kept in-frame beta chains. For every CDR3 protein sequence, its rows merge into one entry that carries the most common genes and DNA. For this sample the table gives under 350,000 distinct CDR3 sequences, of which under 20% were detected only once. The ten biggest clones cover roughly a fifth of the sample. Sequenced material: PBMCs or a T cell subset sorted from them (not recorded which). The receptors here all came from a man between 18 and 29 years old who had mild COVID-19 (a few samples of this study predate the infection). The sample titles of this study are shuffled in the database, so cell type and time point are left out; the donor was told from shared clones.

This clonotype was seen only a few times. An end of the junction does not agree with germline; a read error may underlie this. V is TRBV7-7 and J is TRBJ2-1; the D is unclear. CDR3 size: 13 residues. Germline V lookup: CDR1 SSHAT, CDR2 FNYEAQ (reference sequence). The CDR3: CASSSAWGGEQFF. The CDR3 region has the DNA TGTGCTAGCAGCTCGGCGTGGGGTGGTGAGCAGTTCTTC.

The V gene is TRBV29-1, the J gene TRBJ1-1, with 10 positions matching TRBD1. The germline V gene has CDR1 SQVTM and CDR2 ANQGSEA. The trim removed 2 bases at V and 1 base at J, leaving 7 bases unmatched. The CDR3 runs to 16 residues. The CDR3 DNA reads TGCAGCGTTGAACGCCGGGACAGGGGACGGAACACTGAAGCTTTCTTT. It codes for CSVERRDRGRNTEAFF. Full variable domain (rest looked up from reference TRBV29-1 and TRBJ1-1): SAVISQKPSRDICQRGTSLTIQCQVDSQVTMMFWYRQQPGQSLTLIATANQGSEATYESGFVIDKFPISRPNLTFSTLTVSNMSPEDSSIYLCSVERRDRGRNTEAFFGQGTRLTVV.

This clonotype was detected only a few times. J is TRBJ2-5 and V is TRBV14; D unclear. The germline V gene has CDR1 SGHDN and CDR2 FVKESK. V lost 0 bases and J lost 4, with 9 bases in between. The CDR3 runs 14 residues. CDR3 sequence: CASSQEMVGETQYF. The CDR3 nucleotides read TGTGCCAGCAGCCAAGAAATGGTTGGAGAGACCCAGTACTTC. The full variable domain, in which reference TRBV14 and TRBJ2-5 provide the parts outside the CDR3, is EAGVTQFPSHSVIEKGQTVTLRCDPISGHDNLYWYRRVMGKEIKFLLHFVKESKQDESGMPNNRFLAERTGGTYSTLKVQPAELEDSGVYFCASSQEMVGETQYFGPGTRLLVL.

This clonotype was seen more than once but under ten times. The CDR3 loop reads CASSVAGQGKNTEAFF. CDR3 coding DNA: TGTGCCAGCAGCGTAGCGGGACAGGGAAAGAACACTGAAGCTTTCTTT. This chain connects TRBV9 to TRBJ1-1, with 9 bases identical to TRBD1. The CDR3 contains 16 residues. Germline CDR1 reads SGDLS; CDR2 reads YYNGEE. V was pared by 0 bases and J by 1 base, with 4 bases of the junction left unmatched.

This clonotype was seen only a few times. This chain joins TRBV3-1 and TRBJ2-6; D is unclear. This CDR3 has 15 residues. Trimming took 1 base from V and 0 from J, leaving 4 bases between them. CDR1 is LGHDT, CDR2 YNNKEL, per germline (reference sequence). The chain's CDR3 is CASSQAGSGANVLTF. For the CDR3, the DNA is TGTGCCAGCAGCCAAGCGGGCTCTGGGGCCAACGTCCTGACTTTC.